The 31 T cell receptor beta chains listed next were all sequenced from one sample in a study of blood T cell repertoires in COVID-19. The repertoire was sequenced with immunoSEQ multiplex PCR; TCRdb's copy has only in-frame clones and lacks some. The table has roughly 70,000 clones, 79% seen once. Sequencing was performed on peripheral blood. The receptors were sampled from an older woman with acute or convalescent COVID-19.

The chain has TRBV10-3 and TRBJ1-1; the D gene is possibly TRBD1 (5 bases). Germline CDR1 and CDR2: ENHRY and SYGVKD. This CDR3 region has 14 residues. V was clipped by 4 bases and J by 0 bases, with 9 bases between them. The CDR3 nucleotides read TGTGCCATCAGTGTCGACAGCTTGAACACTGAAGCTTTCTTT. It codes for CAISVDSLNTEAFF.

The genes are TRBV28 and TRBJ1-4; tentatively, D is TRBD1 (5 bases). The CDR3 loop spans 15 amino acids. Germline assignment: CDR1 MDHEN and CDR2 SYDVKM. V was shortened by 3 bases and J by 7 bases, with 15 bases between the two germline ends. CDR3 sequence reads: CASSLAGQVGEKLFF. CDR3 DNA: TGTGCCAGCAGTTTGGCGGGGCAGGTTGGTGAAAAACTGTTTTTT.

The chain couples TRBV7-6 to TRBJ1-2, with 7 bases aligning to TRBD1. The CDR3 loop spans 12 amino acids. Germline CDR1 and CDR2: SGHVS and FNYEAQ. The junction had 2 bases not matched to a gene; V was cut back by 6 bases and J by 4 bases. The CDR3: CASSGDSYGYTF. Written as DNA, the CDR3 is TGTGCCAGCAGTGGGGACAGCTATGGCTACACCTTC.

CDR3 coding DNA: TGTGCCAGCAGCCAACTACCGGCCCAGGTCAGGGAGCTGTTTTTT. As protein: CASSQLPAQVRELFF. V usage is TRBV3-1 (or the pseudogene TRBV3-2) and J usage is TRBJ2-2, with unresolved D. From germline, CDR1 is LGHDT and CDR2 YNNKEL (reference sequence). V dropped 2 bases and J dropped 9 bases, with 16 bases sitting between them. The CDR3 has 15 amino acids.

The chain recombines TRBV2 with TRBJ2-3; D is unclear. CDR1 SNHLY and CDR2 FYNNEI come from the germline V gene. Trimming took off 4 bases at V and 2 bases at J, with 13 bases between the two ends. This CDR3 spans 15 amino acids. The CDR3 reads CASSVVGRTTDTQYF. The CDR3 DNA follows: TGTGCCAGCAGTGTGGTGGGCAGAACCACAGATACGCAGTATTTT.

This clone has just one count. The V gene is TRBV7-2, the J gene TRBJ2-1; maybe TRBD2 (5 bases). CDR1 SGHTA and CDR2 FQGNSA come from the germline V gene. This CDR3 comprises 16 residues. Trimming left V 1 base short and J 0 bases short, with 10 bases between. As DNA, the CDR3 is TGTGCCAGCAGCTTAGGAGGGCCGAGCTCCTACAATGAGCAGTTCTTC. Translating gives CASSLGGPSSYNEQFF.

The sample holds one count of this clone. DNA for the CDR3: TGCGCCAGCAGCTCTCGGGGTACCGGGGAGCTGTTTTTT. Translated: CASSSRGTGELFF. V gene TRBV5-1 combines with J gene TRBJ2-2, with D possibly TRBD2 on 5 matching bases. CDR1 and CDR2 (germline): SGHRS, YFSETQ. The CDR3 contains 13 residues. V was pared by 3 bases and J by 5 bases, with 8 bases between.

This clone was picked up a small number of times. The V gene is TRBV3-1 (or the pseudogene TRBV3-2), the J gene TRBJ1-2; TRBD1 matches at 7 bases. The length of the CDR3 is 14 residues. Germline V gene data show CDR1 as LGHDT and CDR2 as YNNKEL (reference sequence). V lost 8 bases to trimming and J lost 0 bases; unmatched junction nucleotides: 6. The CDR3 loop is CASADRAANYGYTF. The CDR3 nucleotides read TGTGCCAGCGCCGACAGGGCGGCTAACTATGGCTACACCTTC.

This chain joins TRBV28 and TRBJ2-7, with a possible D match to TRBD1 (5 bases). Germline lookup yields CDR1 MDHEN and CDR2 SYDVKM. Trimming took off 5 bases at V and 6 bases at J, with 14 bases between the two ends. The CDR3 is made up of 13 amino acids. Written as DNA, the CDR3 is TGTGCCAGCAGTCCCGGACATCCTCTCGAGCAGTACTTC. Its protein product is CASSPGHPLEQYF.

The rearrangement uses TRBV6-1 and TRBJ2-3; 7 bases fit TRBD1. The CDR3 runs to 15 residues. The J segment lost 6 bases and the V segment lost 1 base, leaving 7 bases of the junction unmatched. The germline V gene has CDR1 MNHNS and CDR2 SASEGT. In DNA, the CDR3 is TGTGCCAGCAGTGAAGTACAGGGGAGTGGGGATACGCAGTATTTT. Its translation: CASSEVQGSGDTQYF.

The chain has TRBV9 and TRBJ1-3, with TRBD1 as a possible D gene (5 bases). The V gene's germline CDR1 is SGDLS and CDR2 YYNGEE. V lost 7 bases to trimming and J lost 6 bases, with 14 bases between them. The CDR3 covers 13 residues. DNA for the CDR3: TGTGCCAGCGCCTCGGGGGGAGAAAACACCATATATTTT. Protein: CASASGGENTIYF.

The chain couples TRBV6-5 to TRBJ1-1; a possible D gene is TRBD1 (6 bases). CDR3 length: 15 amino acids. Trimming shortened V by 5 bases and J by 1 base, and 14 bases separated the two germline ends. Germline CDR1 is MNHEY and CDR2 is SVGAGI. The CDR3 DNA is TGTGCCAGCAGTACCCGGGACACTTCGAACACTGAAGCTTTCTTT. This translates into CASSTRDTSNTEAFF.

This rearrangement joins TRBV7-6 to TRBJ2-1, with a tentative D call TRBD1 (5 bases). Germline CDR1 SGHVS, CDR2 FNYEAQ. The CDR3 is 12 amino acids. Trimming removed 5 bases at V and 5 bases at J, with 7 bases between. The CDR3 DNA reads as TGTGCCAGCAGCCAAGGGGACAATGAGCAGTTCTTC. It encodes CASSQGDNEQFF.

This clone has just a few counts. The sample has other DNA sequences that encode this CDR3 too. The chain joins TRBV6-5 to TRBJ2-7; D possibly corresponds to TRBD1 (6 bases). CDR3 length: 12 amino acids. The V end was cut by 6 bases, the J end by 2 bases, with 8 bases between. The V gene's germline CDR1 is MNHEY and CDR2 SVGAGI. The CDR3 protein is CASRGDTYEQYF. The CDR3 nucleotides are TGTGCCAGCAGGGGGGACACCTACGAGCAGTACTTC.

This clone was recorded once. The rearrangement links TRBV24-1 to TRBJ1-2, with D perhaps matching TRBD1 (5 bases). This CDR3 comprises 17 residues. V lost 3 bases and J 5 bases, leaving 21 bases between the germline ends. Looked up from germline, CDR1 is KGHDR and CDR2 is SFDVKD. The CDR3 loop is CATSDPRLRASRYGYTF. CDR3 bases: TGTGCCACCAGTGATCCGCGCCTCAGGGCCTCCCGATATGGCTACACCTTC.

This clone was counted only a few times. The rearrangement joins TRBV7-2 to TRBJ2-7; 11 bases are shared with TRBD2. The CDR3 is 14 amino acids. V was pared by 3 bases and J by 3 bases, with 1 base of the junction left unmatched. Germline CDR1 SGHTA, CDR2 FQGNSA. The CDR3 DNA follows: TGTGCCAGCAGCTTTAGCGGGGGGGACTACGAGCAGTACTTC. Translation gives CASSFSGGDYEQYF.

The chain couples TRBV5-1 to TRBJ2-7, with a possible D match to TRBD1 (6 bases). Between the trimmed V and J ends, which lost 4 bases and 1 base, there was a span of 12 bases. The germline V gene has CDR1 SGHRS and CDR2 YFSETQ. The CDR3 has 14 amino acids. The CDR3 loop reads CASSGTPQSYEQYF. The CDR3 nucleotides read TGCGCCAGCAGCGGGACACCGCAGTCCTACGAGCAGTACTTC.

The chain combines TRBV13 with TRBJ2-5; possibly TRBD1 for D (5 bases). Germline lookup yields CDR1 PRHDT and CDR2 FYEKMQ (reference sequence). The CDR3 is 14 residues long. Trimming took 5 bases from V and 5 from J, leaving 15 bases between them. CDR3 in DNA: TGTGCCAGCAGCCTCCGGGCCCCAGGGGAGACCCAGTACTTC. This gives the protein CASSLRAPGETQYF.

The chain couples TRBV4-2 to TRBJ1-3; 8 positions agree with TRBD1. Germline CDR1 LGHNA, CDR2 YNFKEQ. This CDR3 region has 21 residues. V shed 0 bases and J 0 bases; nucleotides not matched to a gene: 16. CDR3 region: CASSQEIAGTGRISSGNTIYF. CDR3 in DNA: TGTGCCAGCAGCCAAGAAATAGCCGGGACAGGTCGTATTAGCTCTGGAAACACCATATATTTT.

The genes are TRBV5-1 and TRBJ2-5, with TRBD2 matching over 14 bases. The CDR3 loop spans 17 amino acids. V gave up 4 bases and J gave up 5 bases; unmatched junction bases: 10. The germline V gene encodes CDR1 SGHRS and CDR2 YFSETQ. CDR3: CASSPSGLAGVGETQYF. CDR3 in DNA: TGCGCCAGCAGCCCCTCGGGACTAGCGGGGGTTGGGGAGACCCAGTACTTC.

In this sample, this clone turned up once. CDR3 amino acids: CASSNDYGDLYGYTF. Here the CDR3 DNA reads TGTGCCAGTAGTAACGACTACGGGGATTTATATGGCTACACCTTC. V usage is TRBV19 and J usage is TRBJ1-2, with D unresolved. Germline V gene sequence: CDR1 LNHDA, CDR2 SQIVND (reference sequence). The CDR3 length is 15 residues. V shed 4 bases and J shed 5 bases, with 17 bases lying between them.

Remarks on this clone: The junction shows a germline mismatch at one end, possibly a read error. The V call is TRBV4-2, the J call TRBJ1-6; D possibly corresponds to TRBD1 (5 bases). CDR3 length equals 16 residues. The germline CDR1 and CDR2 sequences are LGHNA and YNFKEQ. The CDR3, as DNA: TGTGCCAGCACCCAATCGGGGGGACCCTATAATTCACCCCTCCACTTT. Translated: CASTQSGGPYNSPLHF.

The chain uses TRBV5-8 and TRBJ2-1, with 8 bases aligning to TRBD1. After removal of 4 bases from V and 9 bases from J, the junction contained 9 bases not matched to a gene. The length of the CDR3 is 14 residues. Germline lookup yields CDR1 SGHTS and CDR2 YDEGEE. CDR3 DNA: TGTGCCAGCAGCCCCGACGGACAGGGCGGTGAGCAGTTCTTC. Translating gives CASSPDGQGGEQFF. Full variable domain (outside the CDR3, taken from reference TRBV5-8 and TRBJ2-1): EAGVTQSPTHLIKTRGQQATLRCSPISGHTSVYWYQQALGLGLQFLLWYDEGEERNRGNFPPRFSGRQFPNYSSELNVNALELEDSALYLCASSPDGQGGEQFFGPGTRLTVL.

J is TRBJ2-3 and V is TRBV5-1; 11 bases agree with TRBD2. The germline gives CDR1 SGHRS, CDR2 YFSETQ. The ends lost 1 base at V and 2 bases at J; junction bases unmatched: 3. The CDR3 totals 16 residues. The DNA for the CDR3 is TGCGCCAGCAGCTTGATGGGACTAGCGGACACAGATACGCAGTATTTT. This translates into CASSLMGLADTDTQYF.

The chain recombines TRBV19 with TRBJ2-1; 7 bases map to TRBD1. Germline trimming cut 4 bases from V and 9 bases from J; bases unmatched to any gene: 18. Germline V CDR1 and CDR2: LNHDA, SQIVND (reference sequence). CDR3 size: 17 residues. CDR3 sequence (DNA): TGTGCCAGTAGTAATCTTTACCGGGACAGTGTTCGTCCTGAGCAGTTCTTC. Residues: CASSNLYRDSVRPEQFF.

This chain joins TRBV5-1 and TRBJ2-3; TRBD2 is a possible D gene (7 bases). Looked up from germline, CDR1 is SGHRS and CDR2 is YFSETQ. The CDR3 covers 15 residues. V lost 2 bases to trimming and J lost 1 base, with 11 bases between them. The CDR3 sequence is CASSLGGDRTDTQYF. As DNA, the CDR3 is TGCGCCAGCAGCTTAGGGGGGGACCGCACAGATACGCAGTATTTT.

V is TRBV30 and J is TRBJ2-5; D is unresolved. The CDR3 is made up of 12 amino acids. V was cut by 4 bases and J by 2 bases, with 8 bases left in between. The germline gives CDR1 GTSNPN, CDR2 SVGIG (reference sequence). The CDR3 sequence is CAWKGRQETQYF. The CDR3 nucleotides are TGTGCCTGGAAAGGCAGGCAAGAGACCCAGTACTTC.

This chain links TRBV7-3 with TRBJ2-6; D is uncertain. The CDR3 has 15 residues. Germline values: CDR1 SGHTA, CDR2 FQGTGA. The ends were cut back, 5 bases at V and 0 bases at J, with 8 bases in the middle. CDR3 in amino acids: CASSRQRSGANVLTF. CDR3 nucleotides: TGTGCCAGCAGCCGACAACGCTCTGGGGCCAACGTCCTGACTTTC.

The chain combines TRBV5-1 with TRBJ1-1; the D is unclear. Per the germline V gene, CDR1 is SGHRS and CDR2 is YFSETQ. The CDR3 runs to 13 residues. Trimming shortened V by 4 bases and J by 3 bases, and 10 bases separated the two germline ends. The CDR3: CASSRNGDTEAFF. The CDR3 bases are TGCGCCAGCAGCCGGAATGGAGACACTGAAGCTTTCTTT.

J is TRBJ2-3 and V is TRBV3-1 (or the pseudogene TRBV3-2); 10 bases line up with TRBD1. Per the germline V gene, CDR1 is LGHDT and CDR2 is YNNKEL (reference sequence). CDR3 length equals 15 residues. V gave up 4 bases and J gave up 5 bases; unmatched junction bases: 6. CDR3 DNA sequence: TGTGCCAGCAGCCGAGACGACAGGGGGCGAGATACGCAGTATTTT. The encoded protein is CASSRDDRGRDTQYF.

The chain uses TRBV3-1 (or the pseudogene TRBV3-2) and TRBJ2-1, with 9 bases identical to TRBD2. Germline CDR1 and CDR2: LGHDT and YNNKEL (reference sequence). This CDR3 comprises 16 residues. Trimming removed 4 bases from V and 4 bases from J; junction bases left unmatched: 8. CDR3 protein: CASSRIAGVDYNEQFF. CDR3 in DNA: TGTGCCAGCAGCCGCATAGCGGGGGTCGATTACAATGAGCAGTTCTTC.